The clone carrying this T cell receptor beta chain has a single count. The source of the sample is a study of cytomegalovirus exposure and HLA in healthy donors. Some clones are missing from TCRdb's copy, which holds only in-frame ones; the method was immunoSEQ multiplex PCR. This table holds hundreds of thousands of clones, about nine tenths found once. Germline values: CDR1 SGHDT, CDR2 YYEEEE. V dropped 4 bases and J dropped 6 bases, with 14 bases sitting between them. The CDR3 consists of 13 residues. This chain uses TRBV5-6 with TRBJ2-7; a weak D match, TRBD2 (7 bases). The material sequenced was PBMCs. The clonotype was recovered from a woman under 30 in good health and CMV-seropositive. CDR3 protein: CASSRERGGEQYF. The CDR3 DNA sequence: TGTGCCAGCAGCCGCGAGAGGGGGGGCGAGCAGTACTTC. Supplemented by reference TRBV5-6 and TRBJ2-7, the full variable domain reads DAGVTQSPTHLIKTRGQQVTLRCSPKSGHDTVSWYQQALGQGPQFIFQYYEEEERQRGNFPDRFSGHQFPNYSSELNVNALLLGDSALYLCASSRERGGEQYFGPGTRLTVT.